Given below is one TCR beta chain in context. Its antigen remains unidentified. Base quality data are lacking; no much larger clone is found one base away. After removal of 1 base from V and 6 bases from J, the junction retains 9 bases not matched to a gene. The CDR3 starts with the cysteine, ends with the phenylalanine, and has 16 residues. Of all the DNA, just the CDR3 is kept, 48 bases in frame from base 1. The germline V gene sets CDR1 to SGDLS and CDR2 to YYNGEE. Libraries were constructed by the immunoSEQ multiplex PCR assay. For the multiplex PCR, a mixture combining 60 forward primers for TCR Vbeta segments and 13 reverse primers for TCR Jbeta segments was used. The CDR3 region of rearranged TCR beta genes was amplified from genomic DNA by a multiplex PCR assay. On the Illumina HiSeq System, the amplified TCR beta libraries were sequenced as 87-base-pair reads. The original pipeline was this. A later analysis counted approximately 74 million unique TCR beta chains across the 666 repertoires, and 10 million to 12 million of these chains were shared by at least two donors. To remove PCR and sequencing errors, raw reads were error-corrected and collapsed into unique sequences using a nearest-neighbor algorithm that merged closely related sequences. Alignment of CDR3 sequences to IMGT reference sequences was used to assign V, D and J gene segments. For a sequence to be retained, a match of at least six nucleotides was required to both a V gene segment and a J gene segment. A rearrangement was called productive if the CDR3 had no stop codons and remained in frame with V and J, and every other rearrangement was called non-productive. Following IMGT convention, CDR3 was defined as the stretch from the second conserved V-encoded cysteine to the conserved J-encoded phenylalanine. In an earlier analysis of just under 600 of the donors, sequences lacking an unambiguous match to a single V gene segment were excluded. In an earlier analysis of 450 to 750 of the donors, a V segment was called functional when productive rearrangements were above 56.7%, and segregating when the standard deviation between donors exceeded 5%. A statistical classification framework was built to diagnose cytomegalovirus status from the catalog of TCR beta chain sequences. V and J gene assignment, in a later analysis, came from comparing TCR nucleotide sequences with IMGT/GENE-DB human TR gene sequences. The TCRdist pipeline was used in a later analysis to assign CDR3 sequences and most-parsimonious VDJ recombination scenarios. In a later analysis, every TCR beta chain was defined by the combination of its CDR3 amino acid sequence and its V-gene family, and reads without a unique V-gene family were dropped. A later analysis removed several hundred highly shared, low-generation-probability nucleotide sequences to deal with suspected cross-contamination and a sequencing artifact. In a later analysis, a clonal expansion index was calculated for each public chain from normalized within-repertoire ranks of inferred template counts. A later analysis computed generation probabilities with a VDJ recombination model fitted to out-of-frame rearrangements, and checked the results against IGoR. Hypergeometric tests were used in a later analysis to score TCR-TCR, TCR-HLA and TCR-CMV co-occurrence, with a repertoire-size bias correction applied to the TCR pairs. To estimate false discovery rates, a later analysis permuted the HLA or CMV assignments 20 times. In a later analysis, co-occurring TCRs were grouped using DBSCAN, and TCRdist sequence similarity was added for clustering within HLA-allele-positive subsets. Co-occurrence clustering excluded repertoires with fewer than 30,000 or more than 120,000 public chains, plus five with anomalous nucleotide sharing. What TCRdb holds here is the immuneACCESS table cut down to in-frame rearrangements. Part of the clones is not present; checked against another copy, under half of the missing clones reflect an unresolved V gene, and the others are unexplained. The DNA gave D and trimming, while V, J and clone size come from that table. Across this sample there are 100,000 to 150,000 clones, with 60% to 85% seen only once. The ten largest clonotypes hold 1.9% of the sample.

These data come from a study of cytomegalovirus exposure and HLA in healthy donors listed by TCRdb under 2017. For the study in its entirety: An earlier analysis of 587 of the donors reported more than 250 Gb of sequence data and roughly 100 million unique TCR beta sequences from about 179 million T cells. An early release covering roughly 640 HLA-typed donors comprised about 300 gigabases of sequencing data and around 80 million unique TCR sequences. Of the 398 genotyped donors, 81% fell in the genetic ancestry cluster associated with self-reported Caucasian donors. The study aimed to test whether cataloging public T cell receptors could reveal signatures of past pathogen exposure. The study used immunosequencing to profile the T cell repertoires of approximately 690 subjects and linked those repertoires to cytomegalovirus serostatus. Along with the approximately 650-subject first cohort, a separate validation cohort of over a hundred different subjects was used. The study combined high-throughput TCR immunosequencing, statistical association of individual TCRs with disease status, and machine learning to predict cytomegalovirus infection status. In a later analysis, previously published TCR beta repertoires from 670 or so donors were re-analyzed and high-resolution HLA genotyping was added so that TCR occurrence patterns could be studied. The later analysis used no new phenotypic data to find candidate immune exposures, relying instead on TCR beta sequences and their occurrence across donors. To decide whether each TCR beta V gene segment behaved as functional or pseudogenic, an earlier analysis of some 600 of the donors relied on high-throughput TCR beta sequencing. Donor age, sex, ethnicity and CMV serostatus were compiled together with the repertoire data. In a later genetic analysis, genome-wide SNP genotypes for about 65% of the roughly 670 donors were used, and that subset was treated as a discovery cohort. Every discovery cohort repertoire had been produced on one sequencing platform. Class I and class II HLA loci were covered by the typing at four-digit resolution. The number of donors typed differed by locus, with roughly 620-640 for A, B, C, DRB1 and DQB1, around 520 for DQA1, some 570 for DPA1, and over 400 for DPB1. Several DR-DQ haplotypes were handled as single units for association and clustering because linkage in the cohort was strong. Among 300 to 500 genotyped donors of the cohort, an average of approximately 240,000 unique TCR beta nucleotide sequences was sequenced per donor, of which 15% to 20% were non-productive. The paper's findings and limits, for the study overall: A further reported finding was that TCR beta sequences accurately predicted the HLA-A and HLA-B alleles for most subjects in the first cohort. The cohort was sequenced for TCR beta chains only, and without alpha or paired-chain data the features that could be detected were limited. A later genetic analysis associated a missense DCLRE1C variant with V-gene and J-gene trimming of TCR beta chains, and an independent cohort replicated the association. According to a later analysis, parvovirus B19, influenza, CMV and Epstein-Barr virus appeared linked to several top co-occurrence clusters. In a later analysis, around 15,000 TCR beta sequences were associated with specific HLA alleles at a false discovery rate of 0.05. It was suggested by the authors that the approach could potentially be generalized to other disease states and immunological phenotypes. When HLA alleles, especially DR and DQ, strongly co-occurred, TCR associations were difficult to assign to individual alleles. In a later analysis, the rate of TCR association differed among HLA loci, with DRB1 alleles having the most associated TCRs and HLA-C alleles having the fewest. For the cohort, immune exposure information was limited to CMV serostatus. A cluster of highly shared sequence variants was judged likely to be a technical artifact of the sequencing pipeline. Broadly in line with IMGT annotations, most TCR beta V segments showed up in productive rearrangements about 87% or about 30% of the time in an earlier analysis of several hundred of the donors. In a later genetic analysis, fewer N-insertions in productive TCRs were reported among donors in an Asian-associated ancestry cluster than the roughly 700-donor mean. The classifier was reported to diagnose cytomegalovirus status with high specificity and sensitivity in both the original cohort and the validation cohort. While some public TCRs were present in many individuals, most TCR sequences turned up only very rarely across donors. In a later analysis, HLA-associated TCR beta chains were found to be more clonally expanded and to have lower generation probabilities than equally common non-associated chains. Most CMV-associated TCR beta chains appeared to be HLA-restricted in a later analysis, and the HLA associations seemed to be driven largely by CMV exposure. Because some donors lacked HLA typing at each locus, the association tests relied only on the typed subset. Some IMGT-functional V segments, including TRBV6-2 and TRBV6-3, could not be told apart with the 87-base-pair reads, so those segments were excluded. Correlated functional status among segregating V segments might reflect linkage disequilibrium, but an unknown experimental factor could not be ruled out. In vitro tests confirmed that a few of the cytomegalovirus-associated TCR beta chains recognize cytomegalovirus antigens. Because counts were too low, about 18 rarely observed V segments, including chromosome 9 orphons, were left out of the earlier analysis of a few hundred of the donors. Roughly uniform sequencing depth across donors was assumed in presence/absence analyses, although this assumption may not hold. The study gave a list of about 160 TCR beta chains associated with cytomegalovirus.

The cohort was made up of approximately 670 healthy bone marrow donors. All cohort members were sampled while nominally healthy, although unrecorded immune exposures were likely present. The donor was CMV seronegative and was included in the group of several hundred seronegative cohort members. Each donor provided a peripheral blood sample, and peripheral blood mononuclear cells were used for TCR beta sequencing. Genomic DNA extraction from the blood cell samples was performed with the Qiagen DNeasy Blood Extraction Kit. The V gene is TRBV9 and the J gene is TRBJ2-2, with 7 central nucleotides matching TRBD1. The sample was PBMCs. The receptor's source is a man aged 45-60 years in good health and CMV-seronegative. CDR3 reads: CASSVTTGSTPGELFF. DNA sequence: TGTGCCAGCAGCGTAACGACAGGGTCAACACCCGGGGAGCTGTTTTTT.